The T cell receptor (beta chain) under discussion was sequenced for a study of tumor-infiltrating lymphocytes in primary liver carcinoma. Study outcomes and limitations: Relative to blood, tumors carried a significantly larger fraction of the repertoire in their top 250 clones (p = 0.039). Since the samples were bulk and unsorted, the CD4+ and CD8+ repertoires were not compared.

It was unsorted whole blood that yielded blood RNA, and germline DNA was also extracted. The patients lived with chronic HBV infection and had not yet received any treatment. Investigators obtained about 3.9 milliliters of peripheral blood ahead of surgery. A constant-region primer primed TCR beta cDNA synthesis from about 0.45 ug of total RNA. Libraries for TCR beta were built through three nested multiplex PCR rounds, which together made up a slightly modified ARM-PCR procedure. The first two PCR rounds, approximately 10 cycles each, used TRBV1-TRBV30 forward primers and a C-beta reverse primer. TCRdb re-analysed the multiplex PCR reads in MiXCR, keeping a single row per CDR3 protein. This table has 310,000 or so distinct CDR3 sequences, around 50% appearing once. This clonotype appeared many times. What it binds is unknown. Trimming took 7 bases from V and 5 from J, leaving 17 bases between them. The CDR3 is 13 amino acids. Germline V gene lookup returns CDR1 SQVTM and CDR2 ANQGSEA.

This chain joins TRBV29-1 and TRBJ1-1; no definite D call. The TCR originated in a woman under 40 with primary liver carcinoma and hepatitis B virus infection. The sample consisted of peripheral blood. The chain's CDR3 is CSAGLGRGTEAFF. In DNA form, the CDR3 reads TGCAGCGCCGGCCTCGGGAGAGGGACTGAAGCTTTCTTT.